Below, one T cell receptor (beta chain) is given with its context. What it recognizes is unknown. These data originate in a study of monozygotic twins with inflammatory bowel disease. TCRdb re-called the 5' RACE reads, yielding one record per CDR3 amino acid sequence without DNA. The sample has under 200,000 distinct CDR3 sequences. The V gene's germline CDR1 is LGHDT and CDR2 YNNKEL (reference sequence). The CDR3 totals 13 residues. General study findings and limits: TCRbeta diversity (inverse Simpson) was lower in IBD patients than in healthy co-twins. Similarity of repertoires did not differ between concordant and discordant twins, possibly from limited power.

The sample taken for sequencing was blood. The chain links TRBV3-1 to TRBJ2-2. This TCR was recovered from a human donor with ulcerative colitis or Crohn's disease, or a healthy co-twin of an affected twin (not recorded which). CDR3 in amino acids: CASSQILSGELFF.